The clone carrying this T cell receptor beta chain was observed many times. What it recognizes is unknown. Over 170 million TCR-beta sequences from 15-18 subjects came from every sequencing run. TCRdb re-analysed the 5' RACE reads in MiXCR, keeping a single row per CDR3 protein. The table lists under 90,000 distinct CDR3 sequences, roughly 3.5% of them singletons, with about 2.9% in the top ten. The data stem from a study of neurological immune-mediated disorders. This CDR3 region has 15 residues. Germline V gene lookup returns CDR1 DFQATT and CDR2 SNEGSKA (reference sequence). Trimming shortened V by 4 bases and J by 6 bases, and 16 bases separated the two germline ends. Study-wide results and caveats: There were no CDR3 amino acid sequences shared by expanded clones across subjects, a result suggesting private repertoires in all groups.

The material sequenced was PBMCs. The TCR originated in a woman aged 45-59 years with multiple sclerosis. The J gene is TRBJ1-6, the V gene TRBV20-1; no clear D gene. CDR3 DNA sequence: TGCAGTGCTAATTTTATCGGGATTCTTAATTCACCCCTCCACTTT. As protein: CSANFIGILNSPLHF.